A selection of T cell receptor beta chains follows, all from one sample in a study of blood T cell repertoires in COVID-19. Clones were read by immunoSEQ multiplex PCR, and TCRdb kept only the in-frame ones, dropping some. The sample lists roughly 45,000 clones; 90% were seen once. Sequencing was carried out using peripheral blood. The receptor set was obtained from a man between 65 and 85 years old with active COVID-19. Each CDR3 is given with its conserved first and last residue. Fields, in order: V gene, J gene, D gene, clone size, CDR3 DNA, CDR3 protein. D genes are given only for firm matches. Not every row has a clone size; where given, it reads once, few, many or a size class.

TRBV18,TRBJ2-5,TRBD2,-,TGTGCCAGCTCCGACGGACTAGCCCAAGAGACCCAGTACTTC,CASSDGLAQETQYF
TRBV19,TRBJ2-1,-,-,TGTGCCAGTAGGAAAACAGGGCCCCAGCTCTACAATGAGCAGTTCTTC,CASRKTGPQLYNEQFF
TRBV28,TRBJ1-6,TRBD1,-,TGTGCCAGCAGTCAACAGGGGGTTAATAATTCACCCCTCCACTTT,CASSQQGVNNSPLHF
TRBV2,TRBJ2-3,-,-,TGTGCCAGCAGGATCGAATGGTCGGAGGCCACAGATACGCAGTATTTT,CASRIEWSEATDTQYF
TRBV9,TRBJ2-3,TRBD1,-,TGTGCCAGCAGCGTGAGGACAGGCTTCACTATGGATACGCAGTATTTT,CASSVRTGFTMDTQYF
TRBV9,TRBJ2-1,TRBD1,-,TGTGCCAGCAGCAGCACCGGGACAGGGGAACCTTGGGGCTACAATGAGCAGTTCTTC,CASSSTGTGEPWGYNEQFF
TRBV15,TRBJ2-5,-,-,TGTGCCACCAGCCGGGGGTGGTTTACAGGGGATGGACAAGAGACCCAGTACTTC,CATSRGWFTGDGQETQYF
TRBV6-5,TRBJ2-7,-,-,TGTGCCAGCAGTTACGACAGGACCTACGAGCAGTACTTC,CASSYDRTYEQYF
TRBV24-1,TRBJ2-3,-,few,TGTGCCACCAGTGAGAGAAGTATAAGCACAGATACGCAGTATTTT,CATSERSISTDTQYF
TRBV29-1,TRBJ2-3,-,-,TGCAGCGCTCCGGGGAGATTCACAGATACGCAGTATTTT,CSAPGRFTDTQYF
TRBV5-8,TRBJ2-1,-,-,TGTGCCAGCAGCTTCGGCCGCGGTACCTACAATGAGCAGTTCTTC,CASSFGRGTYNEQFF
TRBV6-1,TRBJ1-1,-,-,TGTGCCAGCAGTGAAGTCCTCCTGGGGGCCGCTTTCTTT,CASSEVLLGAAFF
TRBV30,TRBJ1-1,TRBD1,-,TGTGCCGTATTGACAGGGGGCATCGCTGAAGCTTTCTTT,CAVLTGGIAEAFF
TRBV4-3,TRBJ1-5,-,-,TGCGCCAGCAGCCAAGATTTCGATCAGCCCCAGCATTTT,CASSQDFDQPQHF
TRBV18,TRBJ1-6,-,-,TGTGCCAGCTCACCGCGTCGGCAGGATAATTCACCCCTCCACTTT,CASSPRRQDNSPLHF